Described below is a single T cell receptor beta chain sequence and its context. This entry comes from a study of shared clonotypes between healthy human individuals. The table came from immunoSEQ multiplex PCR; TCRdb's copy has only in-frame clones and leaves some out. The sample carries fewer than 650,000 clones, around 80% recorded once. The germline V gene encodes CDR1 SGHRS and CDR2 YFSETQ. The CDR3 sequence is 15 residues long. V shed 6 bases, J shed 4 bases, and the junction held 10 bases outside the gene matches. This sequence joins TRBV5-1 and TRBJ2-7; 10 nucleotides line up with TRBD2. The TCR was taken from a middle-aged woman in good health. Some clones in this sample may be carry-over from other donors' samples. The material sequenced was PBMCs. CDR3 loop: CASTETGTSVYEQYF. The CDR3 bases are TGCGCCAGCACAGAAACCGGGACTAGCGTTTACGAGCAGTACTTC.